Detailed here is one T cell receptor (beta chain). These data come from a study of cytomegalovirus exposure and HLA in healthy donors. The germline V gene has CDR1 SQVTM and CDR2 ANQGSEA. The CDR3 spans 15 residues. The V gene lost 4 bases and the J gene lost 2 bases, with 17 bases spanning the gap. PCR primers comprised 60 Vbeta and 13 Jbeta primers. Clones were read by immunoSEQ multiplex PCR, and TCRdb kept only the in-frame ones, dropping some. In total, the table holds around 150,000 clones. The sequencing input was PBMCs. The receptor was isolated from a woman in her sixties in good health and CMV-seronegative. V usage is TRBV29-1 and J usage is TRBJ1-1; no firm D call. This chain's CDR3 is CSVGGSAWRNTEAFF. The CDR3 nucleotides are TGCAGCGTTGGAGGGTCAGCTTGGCGAAACACTGAAGCTTTCTTT.